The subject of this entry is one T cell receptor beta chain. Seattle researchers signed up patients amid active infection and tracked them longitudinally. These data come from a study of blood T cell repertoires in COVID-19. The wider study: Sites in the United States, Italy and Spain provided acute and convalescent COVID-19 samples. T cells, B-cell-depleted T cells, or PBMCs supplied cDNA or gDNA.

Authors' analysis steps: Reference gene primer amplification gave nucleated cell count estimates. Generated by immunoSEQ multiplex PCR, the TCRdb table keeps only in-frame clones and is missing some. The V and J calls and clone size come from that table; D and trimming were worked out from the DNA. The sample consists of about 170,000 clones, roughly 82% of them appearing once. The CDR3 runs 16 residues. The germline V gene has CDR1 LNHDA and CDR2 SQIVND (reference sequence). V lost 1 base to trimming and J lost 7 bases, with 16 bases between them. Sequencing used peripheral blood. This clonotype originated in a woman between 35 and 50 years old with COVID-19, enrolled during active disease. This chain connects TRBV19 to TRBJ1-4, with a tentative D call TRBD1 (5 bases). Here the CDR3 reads CASSIGPGQGSEKLFF. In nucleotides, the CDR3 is TGTGCCAGTAGTATAGGCCCCGGGCAGGGAAGTGAAAAACTGTTTTTT. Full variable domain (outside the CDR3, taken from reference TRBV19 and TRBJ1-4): DGGITQSPKYLFRKEGQNVTLSCEQNLNHDAMYWYRQDPGQGLRLIYYSQIVNDFQKGDIAEGYSVSREKKESFPLTVTSAQKNPTAFYLCASSIGPGQGSEKLFFGSGTQLSVL.